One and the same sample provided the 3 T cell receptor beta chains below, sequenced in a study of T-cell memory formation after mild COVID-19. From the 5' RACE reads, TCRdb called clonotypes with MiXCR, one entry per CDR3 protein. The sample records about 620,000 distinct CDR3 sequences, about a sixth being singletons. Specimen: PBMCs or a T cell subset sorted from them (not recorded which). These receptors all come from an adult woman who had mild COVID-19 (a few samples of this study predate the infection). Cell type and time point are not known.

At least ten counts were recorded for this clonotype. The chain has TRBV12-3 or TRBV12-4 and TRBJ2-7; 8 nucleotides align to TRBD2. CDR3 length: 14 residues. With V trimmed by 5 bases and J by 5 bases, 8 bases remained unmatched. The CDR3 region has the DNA TGTGCCAGCAGTAATAGCGGGGTAATCAACGAGCAGTACTTC. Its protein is CASSNSGVINEQYF.

The CDR3 loop reads CASSYGQGPQYF. The CDR3 DNA follows: TGTGCCAGCAGTTACGGACAGGGACCGCAGTATTTT. The chain combines TRBV6-5 with TRBJ2-3; 8 bases are a match to TRBD1. The germline CDR1 and CDR2 sequences are MNHEY and SVGAGI. V trimming: 2 bases; J trimming: 10 bases; junction bases outside the gene matches: 2. The CDR3 is 12 amino acids.

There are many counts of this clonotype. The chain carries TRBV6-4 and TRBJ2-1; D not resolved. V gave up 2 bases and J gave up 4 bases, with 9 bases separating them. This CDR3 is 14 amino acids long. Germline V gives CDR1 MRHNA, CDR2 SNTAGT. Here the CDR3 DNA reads TGTGCCAGCAGTGACGGGGTTAATTACAATGAGCAGTTCTTC. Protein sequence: CASSDGVNYNEQFF.